This TCR beta chain was sequenced for a study of Ad26.COV2.S vaccination and SARS-CoV-2 variants. The CDR3 consists of 15 residues. The V and J ends lost 5 bases and 5 bases, in that order; junction bases with no gene match: 10. Per germline, CDR1 MDHEN and CDR2 SYDVKM. Clones were sequenced by immunoSEQ multiplex PCR, and TCRdb holds only the in-frame ones, with some missing. The data contain over 110,000 clones, about nine tenths of them singletons. This clone was counted once. The chain has TRBV28 and TRBJ2-5; 8 bases are a match to TRBD1. This clonotype was obtained from a human donor who had recovered from COVID-19. Sequenced here: peripheral blood, sampled after recovery from COVID-19. The CDR3 loop reads CASSPKDRAKETQYF. Written as DNA, the CDR3 is TGTGCCAGCAGTCCCAAGGACAGGGCGAAGGAGACCCAGTACTTC.